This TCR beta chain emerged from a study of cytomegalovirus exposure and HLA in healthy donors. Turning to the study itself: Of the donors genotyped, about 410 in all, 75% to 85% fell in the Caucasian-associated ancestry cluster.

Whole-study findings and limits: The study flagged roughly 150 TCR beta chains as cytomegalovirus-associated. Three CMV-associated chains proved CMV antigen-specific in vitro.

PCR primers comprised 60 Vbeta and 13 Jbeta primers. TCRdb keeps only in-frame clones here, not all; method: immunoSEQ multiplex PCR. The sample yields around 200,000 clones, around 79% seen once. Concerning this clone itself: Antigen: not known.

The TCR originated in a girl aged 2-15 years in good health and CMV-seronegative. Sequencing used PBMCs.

The CDR3 nucleotides are TGTGCCAGCTCACCAGGCCTGCTTGAGCAGTACTTC. It encodes CASSPGLLEQYF. The genes are TRBV18 and TRBJ2-7; D is unresolved. V dropped 2 bases and J dropped 7 bases, with 9 bases sitting between them. Germline CDR1 and CDR2: KGHSH and LQKENI. CDR3 size: 12 residues.